The 17 T cell receptor beta chains in this list originate from one sample, sequenced in a study of identical twins. One entry per CDR3 protein, called by TCRdb with MiXCR from the 5' RACE reads. The table has some 96,000 distinct CDR3 sequences, about 6.1% seen once. Sequenced sample: memory T cells sorted from blood. These receptors were collected from a woman in her 50s in good health.

This clonotype showed up many times. The rearrangement uses TRBV20-1 and TRBJ1-1, with D unresolved. In germline, CDR1 is DFQATT, CDR2 SNEGSKA (reference sequence). This CDR3 region has 11 residues. V shed 6 bases and J shed 1 base, with 6 bases lying between them. The CDR3 DNA reads as TGCAGTGCGAGCCGGAACACTGAAGCTTTCTTT. This encodes CSASRNTEAFF.

As regards this clonotype: One end of the junction does not line up with germline, which may come from a read error. The J gene is TRBJ2-6, the V gene TRBV5-1; 15 positions agree with TRBD2. CDR1 SGHRS and CDR2 YFSETQ come from the germline V gene. The CDR3 covers 19 residues. The CDR3 coding sequence is TGCGCCAGCAGCCCCTGGACTAGCGGGAGGGTTGAAGGGGCCAACGTCATGACTTTC. Its protein product is CASSPWTSGRVEGANVMTF.

This clonotype occurred many times. The V gene is TRBV2, the J gene TRBJ2-2; 8 bases line up with TRBD1. The J segment lost 8 bases and the V segment lost 4 bases, leaving 3 bases of the junction unmatched. Germline CDR1 and CDR2: SNHLY and FYNNEI. CDR3 length: 13 residues. CDR3 DNA sequence: TGTGCCAGCAGTGTAGGACAGGGAGGGGAGCTGTTTTTT. It encodes CASSVGQGGELFF.

This clonotype was counted many times. The J gene is TRBJ1-4, the V gene TRBV6-5; perhaps TRBD1 as D (6 bases). This CDR3 comprises 15 residues. Germline V gene sequence: CDR1 MNHEY, CDR2 SVGAGI. V lost 6 bases and J 8 bases, leaving 19 bases between the germline ends. CDR3 sequence reads: CASSPGDRGWEKLFF. For the CDR3, the DNA is TGTGCCAGCAGCCCAGGGGACCGCGGTTGGGAAAAACTGTTTTTT.

This clonotype was counted ten times or more. The CDR3 DNA follows: TGCGCCAGCAGATCAGGGCCCTCTGGTGAGCAGTTCTTC. Translated: CASRSGPSGEQFF. The chain uses TRBV5-1 and TRBJ2-1, with D perhaps TRBD1 (5 bases). Trimming left V 5 bases short and J 9 bases short, with 15 bases between. The CDR3 length is 13 residues. Germline V gene sequence: CDR1 SGHRS, CDR2 YFSETQ.

This clonotype has at least ten counts. J is TRBJ2-2 and V is TRBV5-1; D may be TRBD1 or TRBD2 (5 bases each). Germline CDR1 and CDR2: SGHRS and YFSETQ. The V end was cut by 2 bases, the J end by 3 bases, with 8 bases between. The CDR3 length is 14 residues. CDR3 nucleotide sequence: TGCGCCAGCAGCTTCGGGGCCTACACCGGGGAGCTGTTTTTT. Its protein is CASSFGAYTGELFF.

This clonotype was counted many times. The rearrangement joins TRBV20-1 to TRBJ2-7, with 10 nucleotides matching TRBD2. Unmatched junction bases numbered 2, after V lost 1 base and J lost 2 bases. The germline gives CDR1 DFQATT, CDR2 SNEGSKA (reference sequence). CDR3 length: 14 amino acids. CDR3 nucleotide sequence: TGCAGTGCTAGAGTAGCGGGAGGTACCTACGAGCAGTACTTC. Protein sequence: CSARVAGGTYEQYF.

At least ten counts were recorded for this clonotype. The chain recombines TRBV2 with TRBJ1-1; D remains unclear. Between the trimmed V and J ends, which lost 3 bases and 4 bases, there was a span of 6 bases. The CDR3 has 12 residues. The germline CDR1 and CDR2 sequences are SNHLY and FYNNEI. CDR3 bases: TGTGCCAGCAGTGATGATAGCACTGAAGCTTTCTTT. Its translation is CASSDDSTEAFF.

The V gene is TRBV20-1, the J gene TRBJ2-7, with TRBD2 matching 9 bases. Looked up from germline, CDR1 is DFQATT and CDR2 is SNEGSKA (reference sequence). The CDR3 is 14 residues long. J was trimmed by 3 bases and V by 1 base; bases with no gene match: 4. The CDR3 region is CSARVLAGNYEQYF. In DNA form, the CDR3 reads TGCAGTGCTAGAGTTCTAGCGGGGAACTACGAGCAGTACTTC.

The table lists this clonotype with many counts. This chain connects TRBV5-1 to TRBJ2-1; tentatively, D is TRBD2 (5 bases). The CDR3 sequence is 15 residues long. V was cut by 4 bases and J by 6 bases, with 17 bases left in between. Germline V gene lookup returns CDR1 SGHRS and CDR2 YFSETQ. CDR3 sequence (DNA): TGCGCCAGCAGCGGGGTGAGGGAGCTGACCAATGAGCAGTTCTTC. This sequence encodes CASSGVRELTNEQFF.

This clonotype was counted many times. The gene calls are TRBV9 and TRBJ2-1; TRBD2 might be the D (5 bases). CDR3 size: 14 residues. Trimming left V 7 bases short and J 2 bases short, with 13 bases between. Germline V gene sequence: CDR1 SGDLS, CDR2 YYNGEE. The CDR3 region is CASAGFGTYNEQFF. The CDR3 region has the DNA TGTGCCAGCGCGGGTTTTGGGACCTACAATGAGCAGTTCTTC. The whole variable domain, remainder taken from reference TRBV9 and TRBJ2-1, is DSGVTQTPKHLITATGQRVTLRCSPRSGDLSVYWYQQSLDQGLQFLIQYYNGEERAKGNILERFSAQQFPDLHSELNLSSLELGDSALYFCASAGFGTYNEQFFGPGTRLTVL.

CDR3: CASSSRDRVAINSPLHF. The CDR3 DNA sequence: TGTGCCAGCAGCTCCCGGGACAGGGTGGCAATAAATTCACCCCTCCACTTT. The genes are TRBV28 and TRBJ1-6, with 9 bases fitting TRBD1. Germline V gene data show CDR1 as MDHEN and CDR2 as SYDVKM. J lost 7 bases, V lost 6 bases, and 13 bases had no gene match. The CDR3 is 17 residues long.

This clonotype was observed many times. The chain employs TRBV5-1 and TRBJ1-6; D is ambiguous. Trimming removed 0 bases from V and 8 bases from J, with 6 bases in between. Germline V CDR1 and CDR2: SGHRS, YFSETQ. CDR3 length: 13 residues. CDR3 protein: CASSLEADSPLHF. The CDR3 DNA follows: TGCGCCAGCAGCTTGGAGGCGGATTCACCCCTCCACTTT.

CDR3 nucleotides: TGCGCCAGCAGCTTCCGCGGGATGGATATGGTCACAGATACGCAGTATTTT. Protein sequence: CASSFRGMDMVTDTQYF. The chain recombines TRBV5-1 with TRBJ2-3; D is perhaps TRBD2 (6 bases). The ends were cut back, 2 bases at V and 2 bases at J, with 18 bases in the middle. CDR1 and CDR2 (germline): SGHRS, YFSETQ. The CDR3 spans 17 residues.

This clonotype has at least ten counts. The chain carries TRBV20-1 and TRBJ2-5, with a possible D match to TRBD2 (6 bases). Trimming removed 2 bases at V and 5 bases at J, with 12 bases between. The CDR3 extends over 13 amino acids. Germline assignment: CDR1 DFQATT and CDR2 SNEGSKA (reference sequence). In DNA form, the CDR3 reads TGCAGTGCTAGAAGTGGGAGGATGGAGACCCAGTACTTC. This encodes CSARSGRMETQYF.

This clonotype was counted ten times or more. The chain carries TRBV12-3 or TRBV12-4 and TRBJ2-7; 11 bases match TRBD2. With V trimmed by 6 bases and J by 1 base, 5 bases remained unmatched. CDR3 length: 15 residues. CDR3: CASRGTSGKSYEQYF. CDR3 nucleotide sequence: TGTGCCAGCAGAGGGACTAGCGGAAAATCCTACGAGCAGTACTTC.

This clonotype was recorded at least ten times. The CDR3 nucleotides read TGCAGTGCTTCTCTAGCATCAGATACGCAGTATTTT. This translates into CSASLASDTQYF. The chain has TRBV20-1 and TRBJ2-3, with D perhaps matching TRBD2 (5 bases). Trimming left V 5 bases short and J 4 bases short, with 10 bases between. The CDR3 runs 12 residues. Per germline, CDR1 DFQATT and CDR2 SNEGSKA (reference sequence).